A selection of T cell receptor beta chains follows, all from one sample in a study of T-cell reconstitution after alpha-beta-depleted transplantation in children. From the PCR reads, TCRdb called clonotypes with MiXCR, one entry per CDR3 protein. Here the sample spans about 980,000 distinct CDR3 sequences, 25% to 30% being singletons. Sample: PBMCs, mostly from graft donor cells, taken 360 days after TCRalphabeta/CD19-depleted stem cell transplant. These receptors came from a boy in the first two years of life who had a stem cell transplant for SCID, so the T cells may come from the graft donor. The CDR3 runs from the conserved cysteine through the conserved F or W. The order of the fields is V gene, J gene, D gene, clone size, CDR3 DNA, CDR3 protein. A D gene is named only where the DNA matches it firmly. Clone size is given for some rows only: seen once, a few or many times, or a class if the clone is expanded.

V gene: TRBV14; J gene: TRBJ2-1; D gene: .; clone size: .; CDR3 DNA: TGTGCCAGCAGCCCACCGGGACGGAGGGGTGAGCAGTTCTTC; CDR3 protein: CASSPPGRRGEQFF
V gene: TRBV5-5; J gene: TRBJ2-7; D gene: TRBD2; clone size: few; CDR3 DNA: TGTGCCAGCAGCTTGCCGCGACTAGCGGGGTGGGAATACGAGCAGTACTTC; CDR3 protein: CASSLPRLAGWEYEQYF
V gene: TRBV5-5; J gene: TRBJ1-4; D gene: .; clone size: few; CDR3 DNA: TGTGCCAGCAGCTTGCCGGGGTTAAGGACTAATGAAAAACTGTTTTTT; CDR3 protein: CASSLPGLRTNEKLFF
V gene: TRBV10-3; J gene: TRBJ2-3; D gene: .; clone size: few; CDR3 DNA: TGTGCCATCAGTCCTCAAAACAGGGAGAGAGATACGCAGTATTTT; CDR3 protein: CAISPQNRERDTQYF
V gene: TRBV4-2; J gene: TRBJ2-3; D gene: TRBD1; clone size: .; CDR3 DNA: TGTGCCAGCAGCCAAGATTTAAGTTGGATGAGGACAGGGTCCCTGAGCACAGATACGCAGTATTTT; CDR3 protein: CASSQDLSWMRTGSLSTDTQYF
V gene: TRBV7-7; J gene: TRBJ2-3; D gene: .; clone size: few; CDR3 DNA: TGTGCCAGCAGCCCCTCCAGGGTATTCTGGGATACGCAGTATTTT; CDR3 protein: CASSPSRVFWDTQYF
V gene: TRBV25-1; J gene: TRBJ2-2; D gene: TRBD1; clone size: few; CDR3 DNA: TGTGCCAGCAGTCTCCCGGGACAGGGGAACACCGGGGAGCTGTTTTTT; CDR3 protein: CASSLPGQGNTGELFF
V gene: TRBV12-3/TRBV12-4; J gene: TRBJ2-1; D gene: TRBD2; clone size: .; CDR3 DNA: TGTGCCAGCAGTTTGACGGCGGGGGGACCCCAGGGTGAGCAGTTCTTC; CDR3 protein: CASSLTAGGPQGEQFF
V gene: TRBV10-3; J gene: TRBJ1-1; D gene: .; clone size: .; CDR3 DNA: TGTGCCATCAGTGAAGTAGGCAAGAACACTGAAGCTTTCTTT; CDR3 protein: CAISEVGKNTEAFF
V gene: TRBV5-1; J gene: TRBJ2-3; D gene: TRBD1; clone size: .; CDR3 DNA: TGCGCCAGCAGCGCTTCTTCAGGGGGAAGCACGCAGTATTTT; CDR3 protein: CASSASSGGSTQYF
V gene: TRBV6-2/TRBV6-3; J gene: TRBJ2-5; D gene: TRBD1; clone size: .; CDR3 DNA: TGTGCCAGCAGTACGACAGGGATCGAGACCCAGTACTTC; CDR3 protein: CASSTTGIETQYF
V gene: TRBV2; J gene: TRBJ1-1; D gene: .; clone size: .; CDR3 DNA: TGTGTCCCGGAGGGTAGGGGAGGAAGGAACACTGAAGCTTTCTTT; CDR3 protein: CVPEGRGGRNTEAFF
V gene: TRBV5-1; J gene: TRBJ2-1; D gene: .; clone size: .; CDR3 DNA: TGCGCCAGCAGCTTGGTGTCGTGGACAGTCGACAATGAGCAGTTCTTC; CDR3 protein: CASSLVSWTVDNEQFF
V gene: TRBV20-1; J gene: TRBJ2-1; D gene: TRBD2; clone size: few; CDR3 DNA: TGCAGTGCTAGAGAGGGGGGGACTAGGAACAACAATGAGCAGTTCTTC; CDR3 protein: CSAREGGTRNNNEQFF
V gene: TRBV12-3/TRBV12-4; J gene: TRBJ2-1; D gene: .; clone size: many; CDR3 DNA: TGTGCCAGCAGTACCTCGGGACGGCCCTCCTACAATGAGCAGTTCTTC; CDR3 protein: CASSTSGRPSYNEQFF
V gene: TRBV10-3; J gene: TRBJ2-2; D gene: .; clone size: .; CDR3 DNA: TGTGCCATCAGTGACGTTACGGGTATCGGGGAGCTGTTTTTT; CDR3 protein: CAISDVTGIGELFF
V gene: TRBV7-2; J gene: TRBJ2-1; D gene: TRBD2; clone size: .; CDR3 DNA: TGTGCCAGCAGCATTCTAGCGGGGGGTGGGAATGAGCAGTTCTTC; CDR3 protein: CASSILAGGGNEQFF
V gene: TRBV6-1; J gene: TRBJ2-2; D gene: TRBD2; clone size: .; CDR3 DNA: TGTGCCAGCAGTATCTCTAGCGGGGGGCCCGAGGGGCTGTTTTTT; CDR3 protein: CASSISSGGPEGLFF
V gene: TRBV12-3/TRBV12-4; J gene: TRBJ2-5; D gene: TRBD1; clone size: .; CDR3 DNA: TGTGCCAGCAGTCCGAACGACAGGGGGAGAACCCAAGAGACCCAGTACTTC; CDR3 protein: CASSPNDRGRTQETQYF
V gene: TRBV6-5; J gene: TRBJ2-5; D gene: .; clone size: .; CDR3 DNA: TGTGCCAGCAGTTACTCGGGTTCGGGACACCAAGAGACCCAGTACTTC; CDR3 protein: CASSYSGSGHQETQYF
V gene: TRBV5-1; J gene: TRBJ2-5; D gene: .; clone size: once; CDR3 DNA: TGCGCCAGCAGGGGGGACTCACTCTTCGAGACCCAGTACTTC; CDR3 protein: CASRGDSLFETQYF
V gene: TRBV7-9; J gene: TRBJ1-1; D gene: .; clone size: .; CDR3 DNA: TGTGCCAGCAGCCCCGGGTTTACGGACACTGAAGCTTTCTTT; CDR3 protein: CASSPGFTDTEAFF
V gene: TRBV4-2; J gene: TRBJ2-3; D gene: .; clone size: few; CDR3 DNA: TGTGCCAGCAGCCAAGACCGGGCCGGAGGGGCAGATACGCAGTATTTT; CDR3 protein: CASSQDRAGGADTQYF
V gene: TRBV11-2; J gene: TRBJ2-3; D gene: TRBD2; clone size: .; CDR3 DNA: TGTGCCAGCAGCTTAGGGGTAGCGGGGGGACTAATTACAACTAGCACAGATACGCAGTATTTT; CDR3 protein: CASSLGVAGGLITTSTDTQYF
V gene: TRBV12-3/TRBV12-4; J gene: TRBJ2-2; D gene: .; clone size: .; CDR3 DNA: TGTGCCAGCAGTTTCATGGGCAGACCGAACACCGGGGAGCTGTTTTTT; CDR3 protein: CASSFMGRPNTGELFF
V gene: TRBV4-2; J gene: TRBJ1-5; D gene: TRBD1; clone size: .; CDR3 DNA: TGTGCCAGCAGCCTTACCGACAGGGGAGATCAGCCCCAGCATTTT; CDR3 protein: CASSLTDRGDQPQHF
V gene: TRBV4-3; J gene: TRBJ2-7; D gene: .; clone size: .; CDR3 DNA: TGCGCCAGCAGCCAAGATGGACAGCTATCCTACGAGCAGTACTTC; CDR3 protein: CASSQDGQLSYEQYF
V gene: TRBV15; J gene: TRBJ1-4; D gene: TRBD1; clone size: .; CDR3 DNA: TGTGCCACCGGGACAGGGGGTGTTGAAAAACTGTTTTTT; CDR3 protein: CATGTGGVEKLFF
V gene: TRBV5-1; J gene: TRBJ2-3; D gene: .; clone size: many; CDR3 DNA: TGCGCCAGCTGTCAGGGGGGAAGCACAGATACGCAGTATTTT; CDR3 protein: CASCQGGSTDTQYF
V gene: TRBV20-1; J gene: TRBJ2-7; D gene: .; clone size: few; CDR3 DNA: TGCAGTGTTAAGGAGGGCAGGGTCTACGAGCAGTACTTC; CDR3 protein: CSVKEGRVYEQYF
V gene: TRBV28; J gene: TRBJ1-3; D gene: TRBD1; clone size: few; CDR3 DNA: TGTGCCAGCAGTTTAGGGCAGGGGGCTGGAAACACCATATATTTT; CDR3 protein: CASSLGQGAGNTIYF
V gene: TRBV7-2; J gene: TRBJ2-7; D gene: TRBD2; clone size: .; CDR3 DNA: TGTGCCAGCAGCGTTCACCGGTCTAGCGGGGTCTCCGAGCAGTACTTC; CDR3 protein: CASSVHRSSGVSEQYF
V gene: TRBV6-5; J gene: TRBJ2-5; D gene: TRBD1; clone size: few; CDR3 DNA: TGTGCCAGCAGTTACCACCGCAGGGGGCGGGAAGAGACCCAGTACTTC; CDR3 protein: CASSYHRRGREETQYF
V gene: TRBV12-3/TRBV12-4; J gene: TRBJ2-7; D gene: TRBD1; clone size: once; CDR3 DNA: TGTGCCAGCAGCAAACAACAGGGGAGAATAGGCTACGAGCAGTACTTC; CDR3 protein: CASSKQQGRIGYEQYF
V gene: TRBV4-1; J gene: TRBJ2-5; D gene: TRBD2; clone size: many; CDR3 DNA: TGCGCCAGCAGCCAAGTATCGGCTAGCGGGGAGACCCAGTACTTC; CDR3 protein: CASSQVSASGETQYF
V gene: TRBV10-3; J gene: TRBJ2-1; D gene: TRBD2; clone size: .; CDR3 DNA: TGTGCCATCAGCGGGGAGGGCCTCCACAGCTCCTACAATGAGCAGTTCTTC; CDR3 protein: CAISGEGLHSSYNEQFF
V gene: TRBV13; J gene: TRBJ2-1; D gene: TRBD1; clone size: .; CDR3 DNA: TGTGCCAGCAGCAATCTGCCCGGACAGGGGGTATTTAGGCAGTTCTTC; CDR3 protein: CASSNLPGQGVFRQFF
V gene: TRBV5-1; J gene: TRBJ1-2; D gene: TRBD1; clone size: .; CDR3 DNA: TGCGCCAGCAGCTTCGTGACAGGGGCGGGCTATGGCTACACCTTC; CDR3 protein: CASSFVTGAGYGYTF
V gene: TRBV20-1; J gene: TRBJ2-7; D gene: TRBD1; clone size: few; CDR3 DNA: TGCAGTGCTAGAGATAACAGGGGCACCTACGAGCAGTACTTC; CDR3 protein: CSARDNRGTYEQYF
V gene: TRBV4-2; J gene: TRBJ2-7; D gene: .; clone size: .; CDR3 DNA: TGTGCCAGCAGCTTGCGCACCCAGGACAAAATTTTC; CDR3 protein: CASSLRTQDKIF
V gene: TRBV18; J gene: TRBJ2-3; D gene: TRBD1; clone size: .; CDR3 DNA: TGTGCCAGCTCGCCCGGGACAGGGGGGACGGCAGATACGCAGTATTTT; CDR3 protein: CASSPGTGGTADTQYF
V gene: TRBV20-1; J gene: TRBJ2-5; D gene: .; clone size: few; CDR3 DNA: TGCAGTGCCGAAAGCACGGGGCCACAAGAGACCCAGTACTTC; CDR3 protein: CSAESTGPQETQYF
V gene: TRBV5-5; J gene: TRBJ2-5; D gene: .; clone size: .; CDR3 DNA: TGTGCCAGCAGCTTCCCCACTTCCTCGGAGACCCAGTACTTC; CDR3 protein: CASSFPTSSETQYF
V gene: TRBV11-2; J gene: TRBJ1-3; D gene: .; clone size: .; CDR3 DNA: TGTGCCAGCAGCTTAGGGAACAGTCCAAAAGGAAACACCATATATTTT; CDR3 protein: CASSLGNSPKGNTIYF
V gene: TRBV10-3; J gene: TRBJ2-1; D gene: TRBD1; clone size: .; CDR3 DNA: TGTGCCATCAGTACCGGGACAGTCAGGTTACTTGGCTACAATGAGCAGTTCTTC; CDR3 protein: CAISTGTVRLLGYNEQFF
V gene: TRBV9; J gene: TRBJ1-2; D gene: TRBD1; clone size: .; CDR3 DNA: TGTGCCAGCAGCGTAGGAAACAGGGGGAACTATGGCTACACCTTC; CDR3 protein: CASSVGNRGNYGYTF
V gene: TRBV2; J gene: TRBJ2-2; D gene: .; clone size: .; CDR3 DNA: TGTGCCAGCAGTGAAATAAGGGCCGGTGGCGGGGAGCTGTTTTTT; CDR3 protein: CASSEIRAGGGELFF
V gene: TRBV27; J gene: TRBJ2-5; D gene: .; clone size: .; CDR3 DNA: TGTGCCAGCAGTTTATCAGGGGAAGAGACCCAGTACTTC; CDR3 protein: CASSLSGEETQYF